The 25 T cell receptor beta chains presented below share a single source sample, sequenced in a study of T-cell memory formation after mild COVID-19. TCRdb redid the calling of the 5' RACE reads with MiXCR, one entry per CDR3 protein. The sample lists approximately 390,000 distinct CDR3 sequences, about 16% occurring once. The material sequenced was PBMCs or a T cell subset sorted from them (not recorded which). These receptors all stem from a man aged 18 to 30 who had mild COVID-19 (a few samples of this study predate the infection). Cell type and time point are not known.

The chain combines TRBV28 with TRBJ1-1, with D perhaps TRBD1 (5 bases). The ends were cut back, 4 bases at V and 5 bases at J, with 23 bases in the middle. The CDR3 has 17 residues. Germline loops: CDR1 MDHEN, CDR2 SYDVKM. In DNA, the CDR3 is TGTGCCAGCAGTTCAGATAACTGGGGGGGTTTAGGAACTGAAGCTTTCTTT. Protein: CASSSDNWGGLGTEAFF.

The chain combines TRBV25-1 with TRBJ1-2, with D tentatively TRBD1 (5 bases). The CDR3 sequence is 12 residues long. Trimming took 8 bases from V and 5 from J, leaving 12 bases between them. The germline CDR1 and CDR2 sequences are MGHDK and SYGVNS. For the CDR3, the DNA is TGTGCCAGCGGGGACGGTTATTATGGCTACACCTTC. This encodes CASGDGYYGYTF.

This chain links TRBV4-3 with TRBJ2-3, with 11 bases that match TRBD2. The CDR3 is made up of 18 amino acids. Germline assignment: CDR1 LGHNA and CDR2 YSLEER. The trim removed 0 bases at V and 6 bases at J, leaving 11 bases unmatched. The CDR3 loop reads CASSQDPLAGGSRDTQYF. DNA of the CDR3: TGCGCCAGCAGCCAAGATCCCCTAGCGGGGGGTTCCAGGGATACGCAGTATTTT.

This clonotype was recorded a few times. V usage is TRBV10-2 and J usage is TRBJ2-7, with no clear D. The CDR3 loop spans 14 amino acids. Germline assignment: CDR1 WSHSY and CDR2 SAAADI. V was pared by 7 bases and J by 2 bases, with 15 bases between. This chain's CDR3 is CASNTGSRAYEQYF. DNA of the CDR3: TGCGCCAGCAATACCGGGTCTCGAGCCTACGAGCAGTACTTC.

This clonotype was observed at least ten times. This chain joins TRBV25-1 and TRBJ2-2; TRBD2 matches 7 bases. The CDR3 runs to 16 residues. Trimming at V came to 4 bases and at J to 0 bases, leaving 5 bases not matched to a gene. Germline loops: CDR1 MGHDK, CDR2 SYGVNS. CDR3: CASSGLADSNTGELFF. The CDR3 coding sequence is TGTGCCAGCAGTGGCCTAGCGGACTCGAACACCGGGGAGCTGTTTTTT.

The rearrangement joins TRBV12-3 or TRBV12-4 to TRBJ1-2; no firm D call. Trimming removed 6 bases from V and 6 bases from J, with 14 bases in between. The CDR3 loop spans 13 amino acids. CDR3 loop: CASRPGPLDGYTF. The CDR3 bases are TGTGCCAGCAGACCCGGTCCCCTGGATGGCTACACCTTC.

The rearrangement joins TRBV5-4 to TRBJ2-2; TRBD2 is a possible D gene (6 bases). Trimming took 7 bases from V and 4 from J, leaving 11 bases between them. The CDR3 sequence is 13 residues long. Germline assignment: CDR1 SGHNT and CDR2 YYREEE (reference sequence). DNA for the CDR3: TGTGCCAGCGGAGGGTTGGGCACCGGGGAGCTGTTTTTT. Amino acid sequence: CASGGLGTGELFF.

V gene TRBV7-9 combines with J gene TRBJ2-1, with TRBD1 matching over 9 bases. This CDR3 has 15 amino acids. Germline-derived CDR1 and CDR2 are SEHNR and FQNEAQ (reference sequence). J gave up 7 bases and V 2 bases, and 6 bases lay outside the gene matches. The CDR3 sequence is CASSLYRDRENEQFF. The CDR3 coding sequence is TGTGCCAGCAGCTTATACCGGGACAGGGAGAATGAGCAGTTCTTC.

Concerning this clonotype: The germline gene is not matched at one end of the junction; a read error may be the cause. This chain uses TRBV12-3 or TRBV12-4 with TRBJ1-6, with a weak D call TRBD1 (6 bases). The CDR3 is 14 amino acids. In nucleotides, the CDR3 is TGTGACAGCAGTTTAGGGGGACAACGCTCACCCCTCCACTTT. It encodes CDSSLGGQRSPLHF.

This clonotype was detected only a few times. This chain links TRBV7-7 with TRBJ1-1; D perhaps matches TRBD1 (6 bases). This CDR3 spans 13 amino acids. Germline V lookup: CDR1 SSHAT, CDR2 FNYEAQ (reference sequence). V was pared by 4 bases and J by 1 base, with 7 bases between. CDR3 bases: TGTGCCAGCAGCTGGGACAAGAACACTGAAGCTTTCTTT. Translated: CASSWDKNTEAFF.

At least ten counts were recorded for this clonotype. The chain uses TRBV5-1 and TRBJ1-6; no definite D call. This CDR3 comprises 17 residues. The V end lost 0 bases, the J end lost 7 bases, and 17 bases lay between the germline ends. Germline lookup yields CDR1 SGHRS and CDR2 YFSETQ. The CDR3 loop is CASSLAIPRALNSPLHF. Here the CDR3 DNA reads TGCGCCAGCAGCTTGGCCATCCCCCGGGCCTTAAATTCACCCCTCCACTTT.

The CDR3 region has the DNA TGTGCCTGGACGCCGGCTGGGGCCAACGTCCTGACTTTC. Translating it yields CAWTPAGANVLTF. The V and J genes are TRBV30 and TRBJ2-6; the D is unclear. V lost 4 bases to trimming and J lost 2 bases, with 6 bases between them. CDR1 and CDR2 from the germline V gene are GTSNPN and SVGIG (reference sequence). This CDR3 spans 13 amino acids.

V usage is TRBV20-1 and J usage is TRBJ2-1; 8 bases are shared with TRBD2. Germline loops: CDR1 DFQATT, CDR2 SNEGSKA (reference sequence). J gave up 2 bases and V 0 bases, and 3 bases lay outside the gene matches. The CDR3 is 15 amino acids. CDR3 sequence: CSARDRGGAYNEQFF. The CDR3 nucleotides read TGCAGTGCTAGAGATCGGGGGGGGGCCTACAATGAGCAGTTCTTC.

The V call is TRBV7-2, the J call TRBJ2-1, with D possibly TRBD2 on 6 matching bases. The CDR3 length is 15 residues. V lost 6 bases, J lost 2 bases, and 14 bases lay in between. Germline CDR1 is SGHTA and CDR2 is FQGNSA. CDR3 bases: TGTGCCAGCAGAAGGGCGGGGTGGGCCTACAATGAGCAGTTCTTC. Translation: CASRRAGWAYNEQFF. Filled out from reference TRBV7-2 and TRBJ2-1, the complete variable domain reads GAGVSQSPSNKVTEKGKDVELRCDPISGHTALYWYRQSLGQGLEFLIYFQGNSAPDKSGLPSDRFSAERTGGSVSTLTIQRTQQEDSAVYLCASRRAGWAYNEQFFGPGTRLTVL.

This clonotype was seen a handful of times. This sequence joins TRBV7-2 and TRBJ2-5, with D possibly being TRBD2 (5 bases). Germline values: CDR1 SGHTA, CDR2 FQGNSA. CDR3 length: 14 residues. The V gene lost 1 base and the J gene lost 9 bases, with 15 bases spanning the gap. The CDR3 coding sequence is TGTGCCAGCAGCTTAGATCTGGCGGGTGGGGCCCAGTACTTC. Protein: CASSLDLAGGAQYF.

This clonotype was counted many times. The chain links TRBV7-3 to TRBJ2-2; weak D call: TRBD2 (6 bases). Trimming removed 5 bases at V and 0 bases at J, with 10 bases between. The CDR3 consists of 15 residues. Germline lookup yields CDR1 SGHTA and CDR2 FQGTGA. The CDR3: CASSRDSANTGELFF. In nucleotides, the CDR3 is TGTGCCAGCAGCCGGGACTCAGCGAACACCGGGGAGCTGTTTTTT.

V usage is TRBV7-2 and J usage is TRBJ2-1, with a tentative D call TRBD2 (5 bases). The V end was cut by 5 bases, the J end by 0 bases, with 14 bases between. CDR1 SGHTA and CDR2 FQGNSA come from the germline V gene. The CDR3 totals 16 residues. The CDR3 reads CASSTSVGGSYNEQFF. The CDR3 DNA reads TGTGCCAGCAGCACCAGTGTAGGAGGCTCCTACAATGAGCAGTTCTTC.

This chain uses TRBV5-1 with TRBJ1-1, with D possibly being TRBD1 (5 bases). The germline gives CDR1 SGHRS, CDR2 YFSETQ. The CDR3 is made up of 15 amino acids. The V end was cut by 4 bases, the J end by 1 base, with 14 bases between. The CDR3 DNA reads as TGCGCCAGCAGCGGGACGACTGGTGAGAACACTGAAGCTTTCTTT. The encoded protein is CASSGTTGENTEAFF.

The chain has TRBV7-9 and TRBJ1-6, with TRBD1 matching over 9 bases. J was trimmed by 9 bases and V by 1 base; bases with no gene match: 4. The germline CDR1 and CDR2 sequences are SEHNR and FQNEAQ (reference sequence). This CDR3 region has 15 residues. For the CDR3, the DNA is TGTGCCAGCAGCTTAGAGGGACAGGGCGGTTCACCCCTCCACTTT. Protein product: CASSLEGQGGSPLHF.

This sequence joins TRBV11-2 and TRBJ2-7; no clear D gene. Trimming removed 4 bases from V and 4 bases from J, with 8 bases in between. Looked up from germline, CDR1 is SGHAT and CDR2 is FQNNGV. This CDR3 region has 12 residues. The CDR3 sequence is CASSYNKYEQYF. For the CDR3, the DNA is TGTGCCAGCAGCTACAACAAATACGAGCAGTACTTC.

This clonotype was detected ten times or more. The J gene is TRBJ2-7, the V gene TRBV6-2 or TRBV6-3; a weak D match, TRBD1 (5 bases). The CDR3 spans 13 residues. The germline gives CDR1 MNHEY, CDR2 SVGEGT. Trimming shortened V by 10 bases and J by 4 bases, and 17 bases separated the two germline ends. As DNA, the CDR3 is TGTGCCACCCTCCCCCAGGGTCGTTACGAGCAGTACGTC. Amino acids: CATLPQGRYEQYV.

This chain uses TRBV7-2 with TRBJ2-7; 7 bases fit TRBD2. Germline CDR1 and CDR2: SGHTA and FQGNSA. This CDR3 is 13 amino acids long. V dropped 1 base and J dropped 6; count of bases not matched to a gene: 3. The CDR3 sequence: CASSLGEGLEQYV. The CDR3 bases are TGTGCCAGCAGCTTAGGGGAGGGGCTCGAGCAGTACGTC.

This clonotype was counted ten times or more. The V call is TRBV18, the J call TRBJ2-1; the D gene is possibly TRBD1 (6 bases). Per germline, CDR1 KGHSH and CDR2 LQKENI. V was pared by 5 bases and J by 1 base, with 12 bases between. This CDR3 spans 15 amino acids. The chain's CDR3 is CASSYGQYSYNEQFF. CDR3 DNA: TGTGCCAGCTCATATGGACAGTATTCCTACAATGAGCAGTTCTTC.

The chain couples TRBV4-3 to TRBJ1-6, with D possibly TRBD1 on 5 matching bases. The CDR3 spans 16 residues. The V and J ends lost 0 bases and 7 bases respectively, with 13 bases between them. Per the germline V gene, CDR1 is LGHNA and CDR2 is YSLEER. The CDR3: CASSQELAGRNSPLHF. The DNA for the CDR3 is TGCGCCAGCAGCCAAGAATTGGCGGGGCGGAATTCACCCCTCCACTTT.

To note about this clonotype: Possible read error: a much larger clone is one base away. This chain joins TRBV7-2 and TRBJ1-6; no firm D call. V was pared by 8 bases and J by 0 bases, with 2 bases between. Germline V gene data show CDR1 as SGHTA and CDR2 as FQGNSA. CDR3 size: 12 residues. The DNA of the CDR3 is TGTGCCAGCTGCTCCTATAATTCACCCCTCCACTTT. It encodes CASCSYNSPLHF.